Described below is a single TCR beta chain sequence and its context. Its specificity is unknown. This sample is part of a study of PD-1 blockade in mismatch repair-deficient tumors. Study at large: Patients had 12 mismatch repair-deficient cancer types, all previously treated and progressing. Overall study results and limits: Tumor-resident clones, often absent from pretreatment blood, expanded after pembrolizumab and then contracted.

The TCR-sequenced patients were a few responders to pembrolizumab. This table comes from immunoSEQ multiplex PCR, and its TCRdb copy is limited to in-frame clones, with some not included. This table holds 70,000 to 95,000 clones, 65% to 85% found once. Trimming left V 3 bases short and J 0 bases short, with 24 bases between. CDR3 size: 19 residues. From germline, CDR1 is GTSNPN and CDR2 SVGIG (reference sequence). This TCR derives from an adult with mismatch repair-deficient cancer. This specimen was peripheral blood, taken 44 weeks after starting pembrolizumab. The J gene is TRBJ1-3, the V gene TRBV30; no firm D call. The DNA of the CDR3 is TGTGCCTGGAGCCCAGGCGGGAGTTCAGGCGTACTCTCTGGAAACACCATATATTTT. Its translation: CAWSPGGSSGVLSGNTIYF.